This T cell receptor beta chain was found in a study of cytomegalovirus exposure and HLA in healthy donors. Germline V lookup: CDR1 SGHRS, CDR2 YFSETQ. This CDR3 region has 17 residues. Losses at the gene ends were 3 bases for V and 4 bases for J; bases not matched to a gene: 7. PCR used 60 Vbeta primers and 13 Jbeta primers. Produced via immunoSEQ multiplex PCR; TCRdb's table is partial and in-frame only. Altogether more than 85,000 clones are present, roughly 76% being singletons, with the ten largest covering 7% to 9%. This cohort consisted of healthy bone marrow donors. Each donor was nominally healthy when sampled (though unrecorded immune exposures were likely).

The V gene is TRBV5-1, the J gene TRBJ2-3; 14 positions match TRBD2. The sample consisted of PBMCs. This clonotype was obtained from a woman aged 45-60 years in good health and CMV-seropositive. The CDR3 sequence is CASSSRTSGGQADTQYF. CDR3 DNA: TGCGCCAGCAGCTCGCGGACTAGCGGGGGGCAGGCAGATACGCAGTATTTT.